The clone carrying this T cell receptor (beta chain) was counted between two and nine times. Its antigen is not known. V was pared by 2 bases and J by 3 bases, with 8 bases between. The germline CDR1 and CDR2 sequences are MGHRA and YSYEKL. The CDR3 totals 14 residues. Treg sorting used a CD4+CD25+CD127-/low gate. Full-length variable regions came from constant-region reverse primers plus semi-nested Nested Universal Primer A PCR. One entry per CDR3 protein, called by TCRdb with MiXCR from the 5' RACE reads. The top ten hold roughly 2.8% of the sample, which has several thousand distinct CDR3 sequences, about 45% seen once. Study findings and constraints: Tumor memory CD4+ T cell TCR gene usage clustered with blood and lymph node memory CD4+ cells and lymph node naive CD4+ cells. Tumor-infiltrating Treg TCR alpha and beta sequences overlapped most with tumor naive CD4+ T cells, then blood naive.

The rearrangement uses TRBV4-1 and TRBJ2-1; D gene unclear. This TCR derives from a female donor with breast cancer. Sample: Tregs sorted from a lymph node. The DNA for the CDR3 is TGCGCCAGCAGCCAATCTAGTAACTACAATGAGCAGTTCTTC. Translated: CASSQSSNYNEQFF.